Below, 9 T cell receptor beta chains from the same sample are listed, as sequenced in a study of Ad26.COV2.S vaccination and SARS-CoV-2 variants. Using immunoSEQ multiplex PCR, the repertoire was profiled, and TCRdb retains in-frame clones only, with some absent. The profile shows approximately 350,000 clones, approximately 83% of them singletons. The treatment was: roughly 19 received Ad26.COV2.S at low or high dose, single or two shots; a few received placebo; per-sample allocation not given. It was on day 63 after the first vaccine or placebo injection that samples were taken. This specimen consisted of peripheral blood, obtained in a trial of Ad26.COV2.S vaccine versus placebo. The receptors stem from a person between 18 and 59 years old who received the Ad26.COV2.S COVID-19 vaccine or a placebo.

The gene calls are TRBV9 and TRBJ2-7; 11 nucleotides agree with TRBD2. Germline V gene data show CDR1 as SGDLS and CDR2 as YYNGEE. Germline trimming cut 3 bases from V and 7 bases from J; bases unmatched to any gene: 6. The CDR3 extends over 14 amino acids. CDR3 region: CASSAQTSGVEQYF. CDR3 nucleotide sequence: TGTGCCAGCAGCGCACAGACTAGCGGGGTGGAGCAGTACTTC.

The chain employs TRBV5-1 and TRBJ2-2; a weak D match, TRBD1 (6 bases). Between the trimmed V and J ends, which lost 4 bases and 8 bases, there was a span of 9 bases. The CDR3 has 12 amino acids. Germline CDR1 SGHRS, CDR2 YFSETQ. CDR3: CASSTDRGELFF. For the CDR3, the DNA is TGCGCCAGCAGCACCGACAGGGGGGAGCTGTTTTTT.

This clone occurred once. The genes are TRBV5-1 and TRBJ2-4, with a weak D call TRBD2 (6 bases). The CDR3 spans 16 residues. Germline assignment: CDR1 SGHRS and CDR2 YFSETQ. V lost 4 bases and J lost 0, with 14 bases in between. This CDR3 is CASSGGSGLAKNIQYF. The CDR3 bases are TGCGCCAGCAGCGGGGGGTCAGGACTAGCCAAAAACATTCAGTACTTC.

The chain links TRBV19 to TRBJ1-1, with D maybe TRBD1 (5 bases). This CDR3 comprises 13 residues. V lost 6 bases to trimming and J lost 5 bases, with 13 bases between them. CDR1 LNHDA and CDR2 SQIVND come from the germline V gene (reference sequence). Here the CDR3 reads CASSQGGPTEAFF. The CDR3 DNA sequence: TGTGCCAGTAGCCAGGGTGGTCCAACTGAAGCTTTCTTT.

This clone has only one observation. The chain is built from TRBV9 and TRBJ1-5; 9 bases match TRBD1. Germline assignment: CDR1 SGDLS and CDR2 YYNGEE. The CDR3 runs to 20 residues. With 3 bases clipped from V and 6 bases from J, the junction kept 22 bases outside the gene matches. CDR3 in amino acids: CASSGGPGTGGFTSPQPQHF. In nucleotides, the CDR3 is TGTGCCAGCAGCGGGGGACCGGGTACAGGGGGCTTTACCTCGCCTCAGCCCCAGCATTTT.

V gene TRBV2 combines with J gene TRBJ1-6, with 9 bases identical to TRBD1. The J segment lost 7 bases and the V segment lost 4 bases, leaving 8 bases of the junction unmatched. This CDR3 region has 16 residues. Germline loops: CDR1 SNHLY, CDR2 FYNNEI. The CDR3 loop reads CASSVEGTGHNSPLHF. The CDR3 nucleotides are TGTGCCAGCAGTGTGGAAGGGACAGGGCACAATTCACCCCTCCACTTT. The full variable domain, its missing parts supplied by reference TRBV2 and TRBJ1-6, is EPEVTQTPSHQVTQMGQEVILRCVPISNHLYFYWYRQILGQKVEFLVSFYNNEISEKSEIFDDQFSVERPDGSNFTLKIRSTKLEDSAMYFCASSVEGTGHNSPLHFGNGTRLTVT.

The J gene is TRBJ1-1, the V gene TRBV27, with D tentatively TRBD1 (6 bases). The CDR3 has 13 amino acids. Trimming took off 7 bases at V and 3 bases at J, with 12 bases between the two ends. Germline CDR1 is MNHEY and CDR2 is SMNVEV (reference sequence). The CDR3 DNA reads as TGTGCCAGCAAAATATACAGGGACACTGAAGCTTTCTTT. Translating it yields CASKIYRDTEAFF.

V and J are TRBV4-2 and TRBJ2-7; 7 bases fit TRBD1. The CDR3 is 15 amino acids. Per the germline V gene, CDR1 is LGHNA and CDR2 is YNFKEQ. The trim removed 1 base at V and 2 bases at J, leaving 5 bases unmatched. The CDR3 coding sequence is TGTGCCAGCAGCCAAGCCGGGACAGCTCCCTACGAGCAGTACTTC. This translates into CASSQAGTAPYEQYF.

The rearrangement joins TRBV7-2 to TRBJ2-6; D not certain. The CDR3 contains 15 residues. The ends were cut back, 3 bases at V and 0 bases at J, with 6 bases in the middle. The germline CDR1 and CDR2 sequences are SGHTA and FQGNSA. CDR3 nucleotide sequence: TGTGCCAGCAGCTTCTCAGGCTCTGGGGCCAACGTCCTGACTTTC. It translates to CASSFSGSGANVLTF. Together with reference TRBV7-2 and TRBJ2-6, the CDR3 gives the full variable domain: GAGVSQSPSNKVTEKGKDVELRCDPISGHTALYWYRQSLGQGLEFLIYFQGNSAPDKSGLPSDRFSAERTGGSVSTLTIQRTQQEDSAVYLCASSFSGSGANVLTFGAGSRLTVL.